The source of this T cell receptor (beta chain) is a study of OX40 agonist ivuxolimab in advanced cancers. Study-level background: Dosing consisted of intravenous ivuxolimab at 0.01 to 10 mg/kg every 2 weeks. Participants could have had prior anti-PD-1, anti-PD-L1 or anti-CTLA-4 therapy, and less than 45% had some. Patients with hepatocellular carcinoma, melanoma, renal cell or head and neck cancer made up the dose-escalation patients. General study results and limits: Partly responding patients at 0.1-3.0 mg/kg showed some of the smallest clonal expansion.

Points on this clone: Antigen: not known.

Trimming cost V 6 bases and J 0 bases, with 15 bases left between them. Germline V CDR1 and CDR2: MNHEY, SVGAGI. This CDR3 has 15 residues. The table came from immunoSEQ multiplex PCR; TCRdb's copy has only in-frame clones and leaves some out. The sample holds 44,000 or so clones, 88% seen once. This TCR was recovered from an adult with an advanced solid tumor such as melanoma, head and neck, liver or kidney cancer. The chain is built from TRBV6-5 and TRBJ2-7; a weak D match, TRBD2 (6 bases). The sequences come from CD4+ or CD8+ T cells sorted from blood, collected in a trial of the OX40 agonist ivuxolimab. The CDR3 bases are TGTGCCAGCAGAGCTAACGCGGGACTCTCCTACGAGCAGTACTTC. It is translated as CASRANAGLSYEQYF.